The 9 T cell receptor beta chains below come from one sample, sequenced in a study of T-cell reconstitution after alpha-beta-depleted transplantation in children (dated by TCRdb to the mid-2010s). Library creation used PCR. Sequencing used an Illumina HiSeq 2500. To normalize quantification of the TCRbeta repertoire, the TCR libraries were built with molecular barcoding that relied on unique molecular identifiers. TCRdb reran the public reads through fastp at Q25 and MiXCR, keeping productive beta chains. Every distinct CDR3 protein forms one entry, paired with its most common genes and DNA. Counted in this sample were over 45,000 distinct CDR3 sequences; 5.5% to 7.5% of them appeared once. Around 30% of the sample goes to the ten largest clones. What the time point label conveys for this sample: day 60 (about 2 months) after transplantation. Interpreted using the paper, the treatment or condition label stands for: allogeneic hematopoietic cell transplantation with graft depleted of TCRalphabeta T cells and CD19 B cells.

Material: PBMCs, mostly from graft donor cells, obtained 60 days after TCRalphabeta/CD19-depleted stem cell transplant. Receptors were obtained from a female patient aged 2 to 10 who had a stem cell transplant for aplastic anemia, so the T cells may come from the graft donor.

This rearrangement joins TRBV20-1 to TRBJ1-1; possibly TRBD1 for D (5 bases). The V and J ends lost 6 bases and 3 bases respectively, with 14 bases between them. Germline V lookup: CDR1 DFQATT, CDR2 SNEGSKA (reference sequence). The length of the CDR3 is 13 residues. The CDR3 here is CSATRGGYTEAFF. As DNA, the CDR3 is TGCAGTGCAACTAGGGGAGGATACACTGAAGCTTTCTTT.

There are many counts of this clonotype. The CDR3 sequence is CASSYLPDCQETQYF. Here the CDR3 DNA reads TGTGCCAGCAGTTACCTCCCTGACTGTCAAGAGACCCAGTACTTC. V gene TRBV6-5 combines with J gene TRBJ2-5; D is unresolved. The CDR3 is 15 amino acids. Germline lookup yields CDR1 MNHEY and CDR2 SVGAGI. The V and J ends lost 2 bases and 2 bases respectively, with 12 bases between them.

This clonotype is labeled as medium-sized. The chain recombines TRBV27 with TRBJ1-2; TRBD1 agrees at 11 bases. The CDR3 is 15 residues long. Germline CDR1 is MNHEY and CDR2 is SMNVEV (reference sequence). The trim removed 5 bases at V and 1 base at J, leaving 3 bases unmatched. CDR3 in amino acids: CASSPGTGGNYGYTF. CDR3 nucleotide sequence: TGTGCCAGCAGTCCCGGGACAGGGGGTAACTATGGCTACACCTTC.

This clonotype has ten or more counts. For the CDR3, the DNA is TGTGCCAGCAGTTCCAGGGAGTACTATGGCTACACCTTC. It codes for CASSSREYYGYTF. The chain employs TRBV27 and TRBJ1-2; D is perhaps TRBD1 (5 bases). V was trimmed by 4 bases and J by 3 bases, leaving 9 bases between them. CDR3 length: 13 amino acids. Germline CDR1 reads MNHEY; CDR2 reads SMNVEV (reference sequence).

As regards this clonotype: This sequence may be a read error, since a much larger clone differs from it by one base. The CDR3 loop is CASSAGTVNGYPF. DNA of the CDR3: TGTGCCAGCAGTGCGGGGACGGTGAATGGCTACCCCTTC. The rearrangement links TRBV2 to TRBJ1-2; the D gene is possibly TRBD1 (5 bases). Germline CDR1 SNHLY, CDR2 FYNNEI. CDR3 length: 13 residues.

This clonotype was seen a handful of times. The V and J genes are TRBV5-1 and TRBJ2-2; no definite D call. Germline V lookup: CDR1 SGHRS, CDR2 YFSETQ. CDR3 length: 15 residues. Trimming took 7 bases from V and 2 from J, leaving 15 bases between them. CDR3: CASGSTAVNTGELFF. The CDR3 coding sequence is TGCGCCAGCGGGTCCACGGCAGTAAACACCGGGGAGCTGTTTTTT.

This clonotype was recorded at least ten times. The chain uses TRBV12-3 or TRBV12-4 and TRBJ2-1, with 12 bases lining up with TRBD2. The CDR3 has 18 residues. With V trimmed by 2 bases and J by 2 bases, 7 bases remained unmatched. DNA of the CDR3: TGTGCCAGCAGTTTATGGCTAGCGGGAGGGTTCCCCTACAATGAGCAGTTCTTC. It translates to CASSLWLAGGFPYNEQFF.

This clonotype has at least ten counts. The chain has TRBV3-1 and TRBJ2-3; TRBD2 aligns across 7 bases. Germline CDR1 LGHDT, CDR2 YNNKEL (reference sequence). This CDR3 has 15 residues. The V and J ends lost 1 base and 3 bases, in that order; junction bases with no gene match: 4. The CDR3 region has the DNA TGTGCCAGCAGCCAAGGATGGGGAGGGACAGATACGCAGTATTTT. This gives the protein CASSQGWGGTDTQYF.

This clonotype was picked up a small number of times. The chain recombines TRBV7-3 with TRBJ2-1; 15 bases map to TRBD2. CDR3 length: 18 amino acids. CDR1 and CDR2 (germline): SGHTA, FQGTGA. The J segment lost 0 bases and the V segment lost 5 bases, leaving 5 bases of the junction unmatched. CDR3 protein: CASSRGLAGGSSYNEQFF. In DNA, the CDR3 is TGTGCCAGCAGCCGTGGACTAGCGGGAGGGAGCTCCTACAATGAGCAGTTCTTC.